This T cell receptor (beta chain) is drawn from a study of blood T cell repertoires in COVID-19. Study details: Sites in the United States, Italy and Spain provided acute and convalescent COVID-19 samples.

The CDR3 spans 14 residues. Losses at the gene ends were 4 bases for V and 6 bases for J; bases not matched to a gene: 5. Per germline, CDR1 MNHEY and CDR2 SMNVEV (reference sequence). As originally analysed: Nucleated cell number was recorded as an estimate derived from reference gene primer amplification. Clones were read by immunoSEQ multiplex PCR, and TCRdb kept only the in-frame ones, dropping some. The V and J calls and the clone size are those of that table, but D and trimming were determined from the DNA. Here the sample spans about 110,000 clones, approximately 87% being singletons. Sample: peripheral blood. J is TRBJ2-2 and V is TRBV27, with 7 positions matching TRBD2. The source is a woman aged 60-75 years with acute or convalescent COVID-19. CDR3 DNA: TGTGCCAGCAGTTCCCAGGGAGGGGCCGGGGAGCTGTTTTTT. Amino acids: CASSSQGGAGELFF.